Sequencing of this T cell receptor (beta chain) was carried out in a study of neoadjuvant anti-PD-1 for oral cavity cancer. Across the study: Patients mostly received three to four biweekly nivolumab doses at 3 mg/kg before surgery. Study conclusions and caveats: With three patients per group, TCR findings need larger cohorts.

Method: immunoSEQ multiplex PCR; TCRdb's copy keeps in-frame clones and lacks some. The data contain 13,000 to 15,000 clones, approximately 69% of them singletons. This CDR3 has 16 amino acids. Trimming left V 5 bases short and J 2 bases short, with 16 bases between. Germline V CDR1 and CDR2: SGHTA, FQGTGA. On this clone itself: Its matching antigen is unknown.

Sample time point: after neoadjuvant nivolumab, at surgical resection. The patients had HPV-negative, locally advanced oral cavity squamous cell carcinoma. The sequencing here drew on PBMCs, taken after nivolumab (anti-PD-1) treatment. The source is a person aged 35-79 years with oral cavity squamous cell carcinoma. The chain uses TRBV7-3 and TRBJ2-1, with D perhaps matching TRBD2 (5 bases). In nucleotides, the CDR3 is TGTGCCAGCAGCCGACATGAGGGCCTAGCCTACAATGAGCAGTTCTTC. As protein: CASSRHEGLAYNEQFF. Full variable domain (outside the CDR3, taken from reference TRBV7-3 and TRBJ2-1): GAGVSQTPSNKVTEKGKYVELRCDPISGHTALYWYRQSLGQGPEFLIYFQGTGAADDSGLPNDRFFAVRPEGSVSTLKIQRTERGDSAVYLCASSRHEGLAYNEQFFGPGTRLTVL.